The rows below give T cell receptor beta chains drawn from one sample of a study of T cell changes during pregnancy in multiple sclerosis. Profiled with immunoSEQ multiplex PCR; TCRdb holds only in-frame clones, not every one. The sample holds 75,000 to 100,000 clones, 80% to 95% seen once. The sequenced sample was peripheral blood, obtained after pregnancy. The receptors were gathered from a female donor with multiple sclerosis, enrolled in a pregnancy study. Both conserved end residues are part of each CDR3. Fields, in order: V gene, clone size, J gene, D gene, CDR3 protein, CDR3 DNA. The D gene is left open where the match is weak. Clone size is not always given. Where it is, it says once, few, many or a class for expanded clones.

>TRBV5-1|.|TRBJ2-4|.
CASSLSQGNIQYF
TGCGCCAGCAGCTTGTCCCAGGGAAACATTCAGTACTTC
>TRBV19|.|TRBJ1-2|.
CASSISPGGYGYTF
TGTGCCAGTAGTATTTCTCCCGGGGGCTATGGCTACACCTTC
>TRBV7-2|few|TRBJ1-6|.
CASSLNYEGSPLHF
TGTGCCAGCAGCTTAAACTACGAGGGTTCACCCCTCCACTTT
>TRBV25-1|.|TRBJ2-6|TRBD1
CASSDTTGGGFGANVLTF
TGTGCCAGCAGTGATACGACAGGGGGAGGGTTTGGGGCCAACGTCCTGACTTTC
>TRBV30|.|TRBJ1-2|TRBD1
CAWSSGTADGYTF
TGTGCCTGGAGCTCCGGGACAGCCGATGGCTACACCTTC
>TRBV7-3|.|TRBJ1-1|.
CASSLILRRVNTEAFF
TGTGCCAGCAGCTTAATATTGAGGCGGGTGAACACTGAAGCTTTCTTT
>TRBV4-3|.|TRBJ1-6|TRBD1
CASSQQTGGNDSPLHF
TGCGCCAGCAGCCAACAGACAGGGGGTAATGATTCACCCCTCCACTTT
>TRBV6-6|.|TRBJ1-4|TRBD1
CASSDDRGINEKLFF
TGTGCCAGCAGCGATGACAGGGGGATTAATGAAAAACTGTTTTTT
>TRBV2|.|TRBJ1-1|TRBD1
CASSETGGGPTLAEAFF
TGTGCCAGCAGCGAGACAGGGGGCGGGCCTACCCTCGCTGAAGCTTTCTTT
>TRBV6-1|.|TRBJ2-3|TRBD1
CASRGLTGAGDTQYF
TGTGCCAGCAGGGGGTTGACAGGGGCGGGAGATACGCAGTATTTT
>TRBV29-1|once|TRBJ1-1|TRBD1
CSVDLGQPNKAFF
TGCAGCGTAGACCTGGGACAGCCTAATAAGGCTTTCTTT
>TRBV19|once|TRBJ1-1|.
CASSIGGARTEAFF
TGTGCCAGTAGTATAGGAGGAGCTCGGACTGAAGCTTTCTTT
>TRBV4-2|.|TRBJ1-2|.
CASSQPGEDYGYTF
TGTGCCAGCAGCCAACCCGGGGAGGACTATGGCTACACCTTC
>TRBV7-9|.|TRBJ2-1|TRBD2
CASSGSGILYNEQFF
TGTGCCAGCAGCGGTAGCGGGATACTCTACAATGAGCAGTTCTTC
>TRBV4-3|.|TRBJ1-3|.
CASSRAGLGNTIYF
TGCGCCAGCAGCCGTGCAGGGTTAGGAAACACCATATATTTT
>TRBV18|.|TRBJ1-2|TRBD1
CASSPPGQTAPNYGYTF
TGTGCCAGCTCACCACCGGGACAGACCGCCCCTAACTATGGCTACACCTTC
>TRBV7-9|.|TRBJ2-7|TRBD2
CAGTSGGEQYF
TGTGCCGGGACTAGCGGAGGCGAGCAGTACTTC
>TRBV6-1|.|TRBJ2-5|.
CASSALGGVGETQYF
TGTGCCAGCAGTGCCCTAGGAGGGGTTGGAGAGACCCAGTACTTC
>TRBV12-5|.|TRBJ2-7|TRBD1
CASGFDRTGGSYEQYF
TGTGCTAGTGGTTTCGATCGGACAGGGGGCAGCTACGAGCAGTACTTC
>TRBV7-9|.|TRBJ1-1|.
CASSLARVFQMNTEAFF
TGTGCCAGCAGCTTAGCGAGGGTTTTCCAAATGAACACTGAAGCTTTCTTT
>TRBV9|.|TRBJ1-1|.
CASSVDSGGVEAFF
TGTGCCAGCAGCGTAGATAGCGGGGGAGTTGAAGCTTTCTTT
>TRBV5-1|.|TRBJ2-5|TRBD1
CASSLGGQIGETQYF
TGCGCCAGCAGCTTGGGGGGACAGATCGGCGAGACCCAGTACTTC
>TRBV7-6|once|TRBJ2-7|TRBD1
CASSLSGGTYEQYF
TGTGCCAGCAGCTTATCAGGGGGAACCTACGAGCAGTACTTC
>TRBV19|.|TRBJ1-5|.
CASLDTYMVQPQHF
TGTGCCAGCCTGGACACCTACATGGTTCAGCCCCAGCATTTT
>TRBV5-4|.|TRBJ2-1|TRBD2
CASSLGASGGSYNEQFF
TGTGCCAGCAGCTTGGGGGCTAGCGGGGGTTCTTACAATGAGCAGTTCTTC
>TRBV9|.|TRBJ2-7|.
CASSEDSPSYEQYF
TGTGCCAGCAGCGAGGACAGTCCCTCCTACGAGCAGTACTTC
>TRBV19|.|TRBJ1-2|.
CASSSGRGGGYGYTF
TGTGCCAGTAGTTCTGGCAGGGGCGGTGGCTATGGCTACACCTTC
>TRBV7-8|.|TRBJ1-5|.
CASSLAGGNQPQHF
TGTGCCAGCAGCTTAGCAGGGGGCAATCAGCCCCAGCATTTT
>TRBV5-6|once|TRBJ1-4|TRBD1
CASSDTGQSAANEKLFF
TGTGCCAGCAGCGATACGGGACAGTCGGCGGCTAATGAAAAACTGTTTTTT
>TRBV6-5|once|TRBJ2-5|TRBD2
CASRLAGVLQETQYF
TGTGCCAGCAGGCTAGCGGGAGTATTGCAAGAGACCCAGTACTTC
>TRBV9|.|TRBJ2-7|TRBD2
CASSGTSGRIHEQYF
TGTGCCAGCAGCGGAACTAGCGGGAGAATCCACGAGCAGTACTTC
>TRBV7-8|.|TRBJ2-5|.
CALGLVQETQYF
TGTGCCTTAGGACTCGTCCAAGAGACCCAGTACTTC
>TRBV27|.|TRBJ2-1|TRBD2
CASSSYILLAGGHNEQFF
TGTGCCAGCAGTTCCTATATTCTTCTAGCGGGAGGCCACAATGAGCAGTTCTTC
>TRBV18|.|TRBJ1-1|.
CASSPIGKGGTEAFF
TGTGCCAGCTCACCCATAGGTAAAGGGGGCACTGAAGCTTTCTTT
>TRBV18|once|TRBJ1-5|.
CASSEDGNQPQHF
TGTGCCAGCTCAGAAGACGGGAATCAGCCCCAGCATTTT
>TRBV27|.|TRBJ1-2|.
CASSSRWAEGFYGYTF
TGTGCCAGCAGTTCCCGATGGGCGGAGGGGTTCTATGGCTACACCTTC
>TRBV5-4|.|TRBJ1-1|.
CASSLGGQEGAFF
TGTGCCAGCAGCTTAGGAGGGCAGGAGGGAGCTTTCTTT
>TRBV5-4|once|TRBJ1-2|.
CASSLESPIVYGYTF
TGTGCCAGCAGCTTGGAATCGCCAATAGTCTATGGCTACACCTTC
>TRBV5-4|.|TRBJ1-1|TRBD1
CASSFEGAGRVGAFF
TGTGCCAGCAGCTTTGAGGGGGCGGGCCGGGTGGGAGCTTTCTTT
>TRBV7-8|.|TRBJ2-3|.
CASSAGALGSTQYF
TGTGCCAGCAGCGCAGGGGCCTTAGGGAGTACGCAGTATTTT
>TRBV7-2|.|TRBJ1-1|.
CASSLAQGYTEAFF
TGTGCCAGCAGCTTGGCGCAGGGGTACACTGAAGCTTTCTTT
>TRBV7-8|.|TRBJ2-7|TRBD2
CASSLGPVTSGYEQYF
TGTGCCAGCAGCTTAGGACCAGTTACTAGCGGCTACGAGCAGTACTTC
>TRBV27|.|TRBJ1-6|.
CASTKDRSKNSPLHF
TGTGCCAGCACCAAAGACAGGTCGAAGAATTCACCCCTCCACTTT
>TRBV6-6|.|TRBJ2-1|.
CASSYSSGIGDEQFF
TGTGCCAGCAGTTACTCTAGCGGAATCGGGGATGAGCAGTTCTTC
>TRBV19|once|TRBJ2-5|.
CASSIARGERETQYF
TGTGCCAGTAGTATAGCCCGCGGAGAGCGAGAGACCCAGTACTTC
>TRBV7-9|.|TRBJ2-1|TRBD1
CASSSSDRGLDYNEQFF
TGTGCCAGCAGCTCCTCGGACAGGGGGCTGGATTACAATGAGCAGTTCTTC
>TRBV18|.|TRBJ2-7|TRBD1
CASSPPGTGNYEQYF
TGTGCCAGCTCACCACCAGGGACAGGGAACTACGAGCAGTACTTC
>TRBV6-1|.|TRBJ1-3|.
CASSEGPGSGNTIYF
TGTGCCAGCAGTGAAGGCCCGGGATCTGGAAACACCATATATTTT
>TRBV6-5|.|TRBJ1-2|TRBD1
CASSYAQGLGYGYTF
TGTGCCAGCAGCTACGCACAGGGGTTAGGCTATGGCTACACCTTC
>TRBV7-3|.|TRBJ1-3|.
CASSPAGGSGNTIYF
TGTGCCAGCAGCCCCGCCGGGGGCTCTGGAAACACCATATATTTT
>TRBV6-1|.|TRBJ1-5|.
CASSSQGTDQPQHF
TGTGCCAGCAGTTCCCAGGGAACGGATCAGCCCCAGCATTTT